Sequencing of this T cell receptor beta chain was carried out in a study of cytomegalovirus exposure and HLA in healthy donors. Germline lookup yields CDR1 SGHTA and CDR2 FQGNSA. This CDR3 has 14 residues. J was trimmed by 13 bases and V by 3 bases; bases with no gene match: 13. It was with 60 Vbeta and 13 Jbeta primers that the PCR ran. Sequenced by immunoSEQ multiplex PCR; TCRdb stores in-frame clones only, minus some. Here the sample spans more than 150,000 clones, 70% to 85% being singletons. The genes are TRBV7-2 and TRBJ1-2; TRBD1 matches at 8 bases. Material: PBMCs. The sequence came from a man between 18 and 35 years old in good health and CMV-seronegative. Here the CDR3 reads CASSLTPTGEVGTF. The CDR3 nucleotides read TGTGCCAGCAGCTTGACACCGACAGGGGAGGTTGGCACCTTC.